This TCR beta chain emerged from a study of blood T cell repertoires in COVID-19. Study-level information: Samples of COVID-19 (acute and convalescent) were obtained from the United States, Italy and Spain.

Sequenced by immunoSEQ multiplex PCR; TCRdb stores in-frame clones only, minus some. The sample has approximately 210,000 clones, about 86% seen once. The CDR3 length is 15 residues. The V gene's germline CDR1 is LNHDA and CDR2 SQIVND (reference sequence). V lost 3 bases and J 4 bases, leaving 15 bases between the germline ends. This chain joins TRBV19 and TRBJ1-2; possible D gene TRBD1, 6 bases. Specimen: peripheral blood. This TCR derives from a woman between 50 and 59 years old with acute or convalescent COVID-19. CDR3 DNA: TGTGCCAGTAGTATCTCCGGGACATTGCCCTATGGCTACACCTTC. Protein sequence: CASSISGTLPYGYTF.